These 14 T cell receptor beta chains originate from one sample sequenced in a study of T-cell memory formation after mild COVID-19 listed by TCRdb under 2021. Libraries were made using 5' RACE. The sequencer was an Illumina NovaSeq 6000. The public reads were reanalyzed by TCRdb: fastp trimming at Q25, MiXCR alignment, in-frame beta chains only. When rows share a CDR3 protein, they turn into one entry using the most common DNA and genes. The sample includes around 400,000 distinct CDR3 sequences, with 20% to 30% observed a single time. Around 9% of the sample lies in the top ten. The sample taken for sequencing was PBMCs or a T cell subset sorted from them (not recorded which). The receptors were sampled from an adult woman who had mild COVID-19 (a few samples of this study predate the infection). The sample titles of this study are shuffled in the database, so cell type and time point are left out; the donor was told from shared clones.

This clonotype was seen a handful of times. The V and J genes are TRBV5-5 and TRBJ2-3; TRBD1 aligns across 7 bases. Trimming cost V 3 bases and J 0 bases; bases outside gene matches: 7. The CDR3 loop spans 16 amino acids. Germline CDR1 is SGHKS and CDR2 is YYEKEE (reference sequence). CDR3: CASSSRDRLSTDTQYF. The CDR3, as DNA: TGTGCCAGCAGCTCCAGGGACAGACTTAGCACAGATACGCAGTATTTT.

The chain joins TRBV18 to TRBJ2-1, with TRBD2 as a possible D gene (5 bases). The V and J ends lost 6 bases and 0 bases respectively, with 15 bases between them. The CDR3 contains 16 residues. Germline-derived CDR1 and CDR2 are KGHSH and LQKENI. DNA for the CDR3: TGTGCCAGCTCCCCAAGGGAGACCTACTCCTACAATGAGCAGTTCTTC. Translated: CASSPRETYSYNEQFF.

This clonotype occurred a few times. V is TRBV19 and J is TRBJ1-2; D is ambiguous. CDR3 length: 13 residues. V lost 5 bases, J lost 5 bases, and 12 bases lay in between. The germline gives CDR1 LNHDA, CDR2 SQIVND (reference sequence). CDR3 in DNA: TGTGCCAGTAGTTACGGCGGTCTATATGGCTACACCTTC. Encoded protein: CASSYGGLYGYTF.

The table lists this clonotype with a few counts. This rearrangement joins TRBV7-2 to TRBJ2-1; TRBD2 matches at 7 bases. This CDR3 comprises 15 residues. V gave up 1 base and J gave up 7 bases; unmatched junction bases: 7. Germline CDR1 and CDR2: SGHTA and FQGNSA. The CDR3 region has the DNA TGTGCCAGCAGCTTAGATCAGTGGGGGGGGAATGAGCAGTTCTTC. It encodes CASSLDQWGGNEQFF.

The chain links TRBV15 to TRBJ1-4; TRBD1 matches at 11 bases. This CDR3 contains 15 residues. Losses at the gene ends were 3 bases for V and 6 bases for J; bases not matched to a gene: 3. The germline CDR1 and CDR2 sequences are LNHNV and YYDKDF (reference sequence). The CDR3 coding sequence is TGTGCCACCAGCAGGGGGACAGGGGGAGATGAAAAACTGTTTTTT. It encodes CATSRGTGGDEKLFF.

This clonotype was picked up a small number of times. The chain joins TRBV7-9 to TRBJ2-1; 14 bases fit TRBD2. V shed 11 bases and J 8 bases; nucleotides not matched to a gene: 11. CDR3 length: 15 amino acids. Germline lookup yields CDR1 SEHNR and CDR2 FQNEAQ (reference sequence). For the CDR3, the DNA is TGTGCCGGCGCCTTGGGACTAGCGGGAGCAGATGAGCAGTTCTTC. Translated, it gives CAGALGLAGADEQFF. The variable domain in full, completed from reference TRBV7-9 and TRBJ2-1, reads DTGVSQNPRHKITKRGQNVTFRCDPISEHNRLYWYRQTLGQGPEFLTYFQNEAQLEKSRLLSDRFSAERPKGSFSTLEIQRTEQGDSAMYLCAGALGLAGADEQFFGPGTRLTVL.

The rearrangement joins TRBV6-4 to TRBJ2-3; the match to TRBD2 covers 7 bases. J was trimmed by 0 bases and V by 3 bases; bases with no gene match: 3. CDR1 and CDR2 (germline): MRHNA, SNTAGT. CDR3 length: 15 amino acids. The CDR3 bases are TGTGCCAGCAGTGAAAATAGCGGGAGCACAGATACGCAGTATTTT. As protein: CASSENSGSTDTQYF.

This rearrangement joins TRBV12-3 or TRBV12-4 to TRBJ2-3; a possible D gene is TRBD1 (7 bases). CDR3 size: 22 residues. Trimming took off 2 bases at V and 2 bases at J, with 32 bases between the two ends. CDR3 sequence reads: CASSLRVWGAGGILLPTDTQYF. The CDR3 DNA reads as TGTGCCAGCAGTTTACGAGTTTGGGGGGCAGGGGGAATACTTTTACCCACAGATACGCAGTATTTT.

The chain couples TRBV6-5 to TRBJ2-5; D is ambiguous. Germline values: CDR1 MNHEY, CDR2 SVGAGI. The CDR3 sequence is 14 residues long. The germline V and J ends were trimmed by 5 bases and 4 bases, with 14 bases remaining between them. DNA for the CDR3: TGTGCCAGCAGTGCCCGGCACCGCGGAGAGACCCAGTACTTC. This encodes CASSARHRGETQYF.

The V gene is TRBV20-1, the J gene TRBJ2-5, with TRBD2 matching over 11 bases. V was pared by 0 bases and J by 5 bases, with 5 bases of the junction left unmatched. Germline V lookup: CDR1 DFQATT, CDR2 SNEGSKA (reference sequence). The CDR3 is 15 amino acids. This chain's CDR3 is CSARDASGGLETQYF. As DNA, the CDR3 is TGCAGTGCTAGAGATGCTAGCGGGGGGTTGGAGACCCAGTACTTC.

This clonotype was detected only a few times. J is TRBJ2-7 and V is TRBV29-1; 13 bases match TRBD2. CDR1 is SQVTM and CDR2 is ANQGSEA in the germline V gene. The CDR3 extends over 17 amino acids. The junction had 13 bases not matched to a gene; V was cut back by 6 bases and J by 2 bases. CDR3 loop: CSVQLAGGPFGAYEQYF. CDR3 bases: TGCAGCGTCCAACTAGCGGGAGGGCCTTTTGGCGCCTACGAGCAGTACTTC.

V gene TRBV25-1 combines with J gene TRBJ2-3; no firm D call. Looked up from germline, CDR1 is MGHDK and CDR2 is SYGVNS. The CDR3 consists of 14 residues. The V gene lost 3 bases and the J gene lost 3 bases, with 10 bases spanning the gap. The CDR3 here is CASSDPLSTDTQYF. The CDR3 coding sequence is TGTGCCAGCAGTGACCCTCTTTCGACAGATACGCAGTATTTT.

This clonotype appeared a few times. The CDR3 here is CASSPGPLEEQYF. DNA of the CDR3: TGCGCCAGCAGCCCCGGGCCCTTGGAGGAGCAGTACTTC. The chain uses TRBV5-1 and TRBJ2-7; D is unresolved. The CDR3 is 13 residues long. The V gene's germline CDR1 is SGHRS and CDR2 YFSETQ. Deletions cut 4 bases from V and 7 bases from J, with 15 bases between.

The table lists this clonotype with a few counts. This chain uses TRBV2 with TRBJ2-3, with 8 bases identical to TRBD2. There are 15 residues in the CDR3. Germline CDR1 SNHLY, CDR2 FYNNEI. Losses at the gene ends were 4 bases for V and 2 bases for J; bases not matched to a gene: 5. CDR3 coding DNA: TGTGCCAGCAGTGGGTTAGCGGGGAACACAGATACGCAGTATTTT. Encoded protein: CASSGLAGNTDTQYF.